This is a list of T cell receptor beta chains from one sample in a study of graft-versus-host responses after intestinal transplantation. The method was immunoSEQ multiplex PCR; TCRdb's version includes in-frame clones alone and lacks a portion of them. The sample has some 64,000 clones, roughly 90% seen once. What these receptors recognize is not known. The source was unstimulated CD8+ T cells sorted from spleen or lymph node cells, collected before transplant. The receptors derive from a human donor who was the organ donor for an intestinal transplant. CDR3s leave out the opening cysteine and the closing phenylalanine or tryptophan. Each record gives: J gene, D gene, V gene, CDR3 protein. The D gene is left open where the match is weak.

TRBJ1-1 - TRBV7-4 ASSSRGGTEAF
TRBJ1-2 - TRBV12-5 ASGLAGIQGRKDGYT
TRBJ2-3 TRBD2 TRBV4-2 ASSPGLGTDTQY
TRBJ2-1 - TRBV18 ASSPGGDEQF
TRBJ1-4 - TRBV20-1 SASNVGKLF
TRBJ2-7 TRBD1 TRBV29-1 SAWDRNYEQY
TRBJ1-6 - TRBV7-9 ASSLGGRPLH
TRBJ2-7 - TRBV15 ATSRAGVQARRPYEQY
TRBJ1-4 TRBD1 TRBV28 ASSLFDGTGIRKLF
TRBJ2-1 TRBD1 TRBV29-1 SVEGIQVQGTGNEQF
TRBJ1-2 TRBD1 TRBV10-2 ATRQGYYGYT
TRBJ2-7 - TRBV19 ASSWRDTTLSEQY
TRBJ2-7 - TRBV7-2 ASSFRGEQY
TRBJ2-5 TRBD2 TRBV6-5 ASRYSGIETQY
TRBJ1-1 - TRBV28 ASSLDRTAF
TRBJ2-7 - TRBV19 ASSIDISYEQY
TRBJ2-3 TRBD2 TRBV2 ASSEYEREADTQY
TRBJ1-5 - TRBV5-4 ASSLFTGGSPCNQPQH
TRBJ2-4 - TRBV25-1 ASSARGESAKNIQY
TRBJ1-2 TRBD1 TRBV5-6 ASRRTGNYGYT
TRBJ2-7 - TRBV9 ASSGSAGYEQY
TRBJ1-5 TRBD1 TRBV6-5 ASSEEGAPQPQH
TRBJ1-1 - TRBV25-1 ASSESRRATSKAF
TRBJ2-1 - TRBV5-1 ASSLGLHNEQF
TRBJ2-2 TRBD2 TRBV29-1 SVEEVGTSGINTGELF
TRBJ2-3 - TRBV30 AWSLTSATDTQY
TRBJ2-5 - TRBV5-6 ASSLAARGQETQY
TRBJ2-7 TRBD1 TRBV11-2 ASSLSRGREQY
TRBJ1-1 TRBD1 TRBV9 ASSRDSTEAF
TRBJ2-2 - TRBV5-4 ASSAETYLENTGELF
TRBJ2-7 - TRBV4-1 ASSHGISYEQY
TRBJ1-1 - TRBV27 ASSETEMNTEAF
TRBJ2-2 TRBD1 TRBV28 ASSSRTGPTGELF
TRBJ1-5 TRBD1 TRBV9 ASSEGTVSNQPQH
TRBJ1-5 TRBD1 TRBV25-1 ATDGSGTGSNQPQH
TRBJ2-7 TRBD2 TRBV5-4 ASSLGREGYEQY
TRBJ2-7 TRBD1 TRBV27 ASSSTGGAYEQY
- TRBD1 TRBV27 ASSLSIGTAYEQY
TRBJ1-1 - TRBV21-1 ASSGQGRNTEAF
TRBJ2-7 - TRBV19 ASSISESSYEQY
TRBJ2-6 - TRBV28 ATHPEGPSGANVLT
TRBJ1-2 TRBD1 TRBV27 ASSLKDRGYGYT
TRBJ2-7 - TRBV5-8 ASSLEGGFSSYEQY
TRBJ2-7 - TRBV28 ASENRRSYEQY